This entry describes one T cell receptor beta chain. The antigen remains unidentified. The germline gives CDR1 SGHTA, CDR2 FQGNSA. The V segment lost 5 bases and the J segment 3 bases; nucleotides outside the gene matches: 12. CDR3 length equals 16 residues. These data originate in a study of OX40 agonist ivuxolimab in advanced cancers. Study details: Administration of intravenous ivuxolimab to patients occurred every 2 weeks at 0.01 to 10 mg/kg. Findings and caveats of the study: Some nonresponders also had low normalized T-cell clonal expansion. The expanded peripheral T cells' antigen specificity was not determined. Both blood CD4+ and CD8+ T cells showed clonal growth by week 6 at 0.1 to 3.0 mg/kg.

The method was immunoSEQ multiplex PCR; TCRdb's version includes in-frame clones alone and lacks a portion of them. The data hold tens of thousands of clones, with more than 70% observed a single time. The chain carries TRBV7-2 and TRBJ2-5; 7 bases match TRBD1. The source of this sequence is an adult with an advanced solid tumor such as melanoma, head and neck, liver or kidney cancer. This specimen was CD4+ or CD8+ T cells sorted from blood, taken in a trial of the OX40 agonist ivuxolimab. The DNA of the CDR3 is TGTGCCAGCAGCCTAGGGGGCAGGGGTTGGGAAGAGACCCAGTACTTC. Its protein product is CASSLGGRGWEETQYF.